Below, 19 T cell receptor beta chains from the same sample are listed, as sequenced in a study of quantifying T cell responses using KT2 cells. Study background: cDNA was made from DNase-treated RNA using alpha and beta constant primers.

Each cDNA got a UMI-containing oligo ligated at its 3' end. First-round PCR used four to five cycles and beta primers RC1.1 and RC1.2 covering TRBC1 and TRBC2. TCRdb itself ran the UMI-ligation and nested PCR reads through MiXCR, one entry per CDR3 protein. The sample shows roughly 38,000 distinct CDR3 sequences, over 15% of them seen only once. The specimen sequenced was PBMCs spiked with cells of the T cell clone KT2. The receptors stem from a human donor.

The chain carries TRBV6-2 or TRBV6-3 and TRBJ2-3; TRBD1 aligns across 9 bases. In germline, CDR1 is MNHEY, CDR2 SVGEGT. The trim removed 6 bases at V and 7 bases at J, leaving 8 bases unmatched. The CDR3 sequence is 14 residues long. CDR3 residues: CASSQGTGRNTQYF. Here the CDR3 DNA reads TGTGCCAGCAGCCAGGGGACAGGGAGGAATACGCAGTATTTT.

The gene calls are TRBV7-2 and TRBJ2-7; 9 bases are a match to TRBD2. The CDR3 is 15 amino acids. V was clipped by 7 bases and J by 6 bases; unmatched bases: 13. Germline V gene lookup returns CDR1 SGHTA and CDR2 FQGNSA. The CDR3 region is CASNTGTSRGGEQYF. For the CDR3, the DNA is TGTGCCAGCAACACCGGGACTAGCAGGGGCGGCGAGCAGTACTTC.

In this sample, this clonotype turned up a few times. The V call is TRBV12-3 or TRBV12-4, the J call TRBJ2-5, with TRBD2 identical over 7 bases. J lost 4 bases, V lost 6 bases, and 11 bases had no gene match. The CDR3 is 15 residues long. The DNA of the CDR3 is TGTGCCAGCAGATATACCGGGCCGGGGGGAGAGACCCAGTACTTC. Translation gives CASRYTGPGGETQYF.

This clonotype was seen once. V and J are TRBV12-3 or TRBV12-4 and TRBJ2-2, with TRBD1 as a possible D gene (5 bases). The CDR3 has 12 amino acids. Deletions cut 10 bases from V and 3 bases from J, with 9 bases between. In DNA form, the CDR3 reads TGTGCCAACTCAGGGTACACCGGGGAGCTGTTTTTT. Translated: CANSGYTGELFF.

The V call is TRBV12-3 or TRBV12-4, the J call TRBJ2-1; 9 positions agree with TRBD1. V was pared by 4 bases and J by 0 bases, with 4 bases of the junction left unmatched. The CDR3 is made up of 16 amino acids. The CDR3 region is CASSSQTGGSYNEQFF. The CDR3 DNA reads TGTGCCAGCAGTTCGCAGACAGGGGGCTCCTACAATGAGCAGTTCTTC.

This rearrangement joins TRBV20-1 to TRBJ2-5; D not resolved. The CDR3 length is 15 residues. The V gene lost 0 bases and the J gene lost 1 base, with 12 bases spanning the gap. CDR1 DFQATT and CDR2 SNEGSKA come from the germline V gene (reference sequence). CDR3: CSARDSGSAQETQYF. The CDR3 DNA follows: TGCAGTGCTAGAGATTCCGGGTCAGCCCAAGAGACCCAGTACTTC.

The chain has TRBV21-1 and TRBJ2-5; TRBD1, the D gene given by the table, was not confirmed from the DNA. TRBV21-1 is annotated as a pseudogene. This CDR3 region has 16 residues. CDR3 region: CASSSRRGSGQETQYF. CDR3 DNA sequence: TGTGCCAGCAGCTCCCGGCGGGGATCGGGGCAAGAGACCCAGTACTTC.

The rearrangement uses TRBV19 and TRBJ2-1; TRBD2 might be the D (6 bases). CDR1 is LNHDA, CDR2 SQIVND, per germline (reference sequence). CDR3 length equals 13 residues. V lost 5 bases, J lost 4 bases, and 9 bases lay in between. CDR3 loop: CASSAGPYNEQFF. CDR3 nucleotides: TGTGCCAGTAGTGCGGGACCGTACAATGAGCAGTTCTTC.

The chain carries TRBV2 and TRBJ1-1; possible D gene TRBD1, 6 bases. Deletions cut 7 bases from V and 13 bases from J, with 28 bases between. The germline gives CDR1 SNHLY, CDR2 FYNNEI. This CDR3 region has 15 residues. CDR3 residues: CASTTNQGQGRGLFF. CDR3 coding DNA: TGTGCCAGCACCACGAATCAAGGGCAGGGGAGGGGTCTTTTCTTT.

This clonotype was counted at least ten times. This chain's CDR3 is CSGGTSDSYEQYF. The DNA for the CDR3 is TGCAGCGGTGGGACGTCGGACTCCTACGAGCAGTACTTC. The chain uses TRBV29-1 and TRBJ2-7; D is tentatively TRBD1 or TRBD2 (5 bases each). The CDR3 has 13 amino acids. Trimming removed 7 bases from V and 0 bases from J, with 13 bases in between. CDR1 is SQVTM and CDR2 is ANQGSEA in the germline V gene.

The chain couples TRBV4-1 to TRBJ1-1; possible D gene TRBD1, 6 bases. Trimming cost V 2 bases and J 2 bases, with 18 bases left between them. Germline V gene data show CDR1 as MGHRA and CDR2 as YSYEKL. The CDR3 extends over 17 amino acids. The chain's CDR3 is CASSQLHLTGTNTEAFF. CDR3 bases: TGCGCCAGCAGCCAATTACACCTCACAGGGACCAACACTGAAGCTTTCTTT.

This clonotype was counted a few times. The V call is TRBV13, the J call TRBJ2-6, with D tentatively TRBD2 (5 bases). V was cut by 2 bases and J by 0 bases, with 14 bases left in between. Germline CDR1 and CDR2: PRHDT and FYEKMQ (reference sequence). The CDR3 has 18 amino acids. CDR3: CASSLISGIRSGANVLTF. CDR3 nucleotides: TGTGCCAGCAGCTTAATCTCGGGGATTCGCTCTGGGGCCAACGTCCTGACTTTC.

Only a few counts were recorded for this clonotype. The CDR3 sequence is CASSSDPGVTYEQYF. CDR3 sequence (DNA): TGCGCCAGCAGCTCTGACCCGGGAGTAACCTACGAGCAGTACTTC. V gene TRBV5-1 combines with J gene TRBJ2-7; possible D gene TRBD2, 6 bases. This CDR3 contains 15 residues. Trimming stripped 3 bases from V and 2 bases from J, with 15 bases between. Germline V CDR1 and CDR2: SGHRS, YFSETQ.

The chain joins TRBV7-2 to TRBJ2-2; D not certain. Germline CDR1 SGHTA, CDR2 FQGNSA. Deletions cut 2 bases from V and 1 base from J, with 14 bases between. The CDR3 covers 17 residues. The CDR3 spells CASSLMLVTGNTGELFF. The DNA for the CDR3 is TGTGCCAGCAGCTTAATGTTAGTGACTGGGAACACCGGGGAGCTGTTTTTT.

This clonotype was counted only a few times. The J gene is TRBJ2-7, the V gene TRBV24-1, with 7 bases lining up with TRBD1. With 4 bases clipped from V and 3 bases from J, the junction kept 8 bases outside the gene matches. Germline-derived CDR1 and CDR2 are KGHDR and SFDVKD. This CDR3 is built from 15 residues. The DNA of the CDR3 is TGTGCCACCAGTGACCCTAGGACAGGACACTACGAGCAGTACTTC. The encoded protein is CATSDPRTGHYEQYF.

This rearrangement joins TRBV7-9 to TRBJ2-7; perhaps TRBD1 as D (5 bases). The V end was cut by 8 bases, the J end by 3 bases, with 8 bases between. Per the germline V gene, CDR1 is SEHNR and CDR2 is FQNEAQ (reference sequence). The CDR3 has 11 residues. CDR3 in amino acids: CASGDSYEQYF. DNA of the CDR3: TGTGCCAGCGGCGACAGCTACGAGCAGTACTTC.

This clonotype came up a few times. V is TRBV10-3 and J is TRBJ1-6; TRBD1 agrees at 8 bases. V lost 6 bases, J lost 7 bases, and 8 bases stayed unmatched. The CDR3 runs 15 residues. Germline V lookup: CDR1 ENHRY, CDR2 SYGVKD. In DNA form, the CDR3 reads TGTGCCATCAGCCCGACAGGGGATGAAAATTCACCCCTCCACTTT. Translating gives CAISPTGDENSPLHF.

J is TRBJ2-1 and V is TRBV7-2, with D perhaps matching TRBD2 (5 bases). Trimming took 2 bases from V and 4 from J, leaving 12 bases between them. The V gene's germline CDR1 is SGHTA and CDR2 FQGNSA. The length of the CDR3 is 15 residues. The CDR3 coding sequence is TGTGCCAGCAGCTTACCATCCACGGGGTACAATGAGCAGTTCTTC. It yields the protein CASSLPSTGYNEQFF.

This clonotype was seen ten or more times. V gene TRBV7-2 combines with J gene TRBJ1-2, with 9 bases fitting TRBD1. Germline lookup yields CDR1 SGHTA and CDR2 FQGNSA. V dropped 5 bases and J dropped 7; count of bases not matched to a gene: 8. The CDR3 spans 14 residues. DNA of the CDR3: TGTGCCAGCAGCATAGTGGACAGGGGTGTTGGCTACACCTTC. It translates to CASSIVDRGVGYTF.